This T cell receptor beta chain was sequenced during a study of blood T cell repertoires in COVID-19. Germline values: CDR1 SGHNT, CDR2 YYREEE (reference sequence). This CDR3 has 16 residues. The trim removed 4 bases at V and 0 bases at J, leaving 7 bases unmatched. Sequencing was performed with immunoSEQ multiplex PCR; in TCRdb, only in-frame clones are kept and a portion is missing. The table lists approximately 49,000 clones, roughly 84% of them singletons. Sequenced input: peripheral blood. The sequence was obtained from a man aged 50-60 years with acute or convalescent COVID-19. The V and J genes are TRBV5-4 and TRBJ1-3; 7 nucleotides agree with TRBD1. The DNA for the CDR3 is TGTGCCAGCAGCAAACAGGGGATCAGCTCTGGAAACACCATATATTTT. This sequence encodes CASSKQGISSGNTIYF.